This TCR beta chain appears in the sequencing data of a study of response to subunit inactivated influenza vaccine (dated by TCRdb to 2016 to 2019). For the study in its entirety: Deep quantitative T cell receptor repertoire profiling was used in the study to track responses to a trivalent subunit inactivated influenza vaccine. The paper's findings and limits, for the study overall: According to the authors, only a limited number of new T cells may be recruited by each seasonal influenza vaccination.

This clonotype was counted a few times. The target of this receptor is not known. No per-base quality is available; no much larger clone lies one base away. Library preparation used RT-PCR. TCRdb shows the sequencer as Illumina HiSeq 2500. Using fastp trimming at Q25 and MiXCR clonotype assembly, TCRdb reanalyzed the public sequencing data and kept in-frame beta chains. A single entry per CDR3 protein holds the most common genes and DNA from its merged rows. The sample records about 520,000 distinct CDR3 sequences, about 25% of which are singletons. The top ten hold approximately 2% of the sample. This clonotype was obtained from a man between 50 and 59 years old who received an inactivated influenza vaccine. Donor details come from another sample of the same person, matched by shared clones. The sequenced sample was CD4+ T cells sorted from PBMCs, obtained 5 days after vaccination.

The DNA reads TGCGCCAGCAGCTTGGTTGTCGGGAGATCAATCCACGAGCAGTACTTC. It translates as CASSLVVGRSIHEQYF. The chain is assembled from TRBV5-1 and TRBJ2-7; the D gene is perhaps TRBD2, on 6 matching bases. V lost 0 bases and J lost 5 bases; the stretch between them is 18 bases long. Its CDR3 holds 16 amino acids, cysteine through phenylalanine. The only DNA kept is the CDR3, 48 bases in frame from the first base. The CDR1 and CDR2 encoded by the germline V gene are SGHRS and YFSETQ.